This T cell receptor (beta chain) was recorded in a study of shared clonotypes between healthy human individuals. General study findings and limits: Unshared clonotypes carried lower generation probabilities than those common to all four donors.

V was pared by 5 bases and J by 5 bases, with 3 bases of the junction left unmatched. The CDR3 runs to 12 residues. Germline CDR1 reads SQVTM; CDR2 reads ANQGSEA. To note about this clone: The antigen remains unidentified.

Replicate PCRs from sorted subsets contained approximately 220 ng DNA, which is some 30,000 T cell genomes. This table comes from immunoSEQ multiplex PCR, and its TCRdb copy is limited to in-frame clones, with some not included. The table has about a million clones, approximately 80% seen once; the top ten hold 0.89%. The sequence came from a man aged 18 to 29 in good health. Some clones in this sample may be carry-over from other donors' samples. What was sequenced was memory CD4+ T cells from PBMCs. Regarding subset: CD45RA-negative fraction. The chain links TRBV29-1 to TRBJ2-7, with 10 bases lining up with TRBD2. CDR3 loop: CSVNSGRDEQYF. CDR3 DNA sequence: TGCAGCGTTAACAGCGGGAGGGACGAGCAGTACTTC.